One and the same sample provided the 28 T cell receptor beta chains below, sequenced in a study of cytomegalovirus exposure and HLA in healthy donors. The study ran its PCR with 60 Vbeta and 13 Jbeta primers. Method: immunoSEQ multiplex PCR; TCRdb's copy keeps in-frame clones and lacks some. Among about 85,000 clones listed, over 70% were seen once. Sequencing was carried out using PBMCs. These receptors all stem from a boy between 10 and 17 years old in good health and CMV-seronegative.

The CDR3 nucleotides are TGTGCCAGCAGTTACCCTGACAGTCAACAGCCCCAGCATTTT. Translated, it gives CASSYPDSQQPQHF. The J gene is TRBJ1-5, the V gene TRBV6-6; a weak D match, TRBD1 (5 bases). V shed 2 bases and J shed 7 bases, with 12 bases lying between them. Germline-derived CDR1 and CDR2 are MNHNY and SVGAGI (reference sequence). This CDR3 contains 14 residues.

The gene calls are TRBV6-5 and TRBJ2-2; D is ambiguous. The CDR3 extends over 14 amino acids. Germline CDR1 reads MNHEY; CDR2 reads SVGAGI. Trimming left V 5 bases short and J 5 bases short, with 12 bases between. CDR3 in DNA: TGTGCCAGCAGTCGTGGAGCTGATACCGGGGAGCTGTTTTTT. It specifies CASSRGADTGELFF.

This clone occurred a few times. The chain uses TRBV30 and TRBJ2-1, with 14 bases aligning to TRBD2. With 5 bases clipped from V and 3 bases from J, the junction kept 15 bases outside the gene matches. The CDR3 spans 19 residues. Looked up from germline, CDR1 is GTSNPN and CDR2 is SVGIG (reference sequence). CDR3 in amino acids: CAWSQPRGTSGGHYNEQFF. Here the CDR3 DNA reads TGTGCCTGGTCCCAACCGCGTGGGACTAGCGGGGGCCACTACAATGAGCAGTTCTTC.

The chain combines TRBV27 with TRBJ1-5; no firm D call. The germline gives CDR1 MNHEY, CDR2 SMNVEV (reference sequence). The V gene lost 2 bases and the J gene lost 0 bases, with 5 bases spanning the gap. This CDR3 contains 14 residues. In DNA, the CDR3 is TGTGCCAGCAGTTTAAGCTATAGCAATCAGCCCCAGCATTTT. Translated: CASSLSYSNQPQHF.

The V call is TRBV27, the J call TRBJ1-6, with no clear D. Germline-derived CDR1 and CDR2 are MNHEY and SMNVEV (reference sequence). The CDR3 sequence is 14 residues long. Trimming took off 3 bases at V and 13 bases at J, with 16 bases between the two ends. The CDR3 protein is CASSFRPRAGPLHF. The CDR3 coding sequence is TGTGCCAGCAGTTTCAGGCCCCGAGCGGGGCCCCTCCACTTT.

This clone occurred once. The chain uses TRBV19 and TRBJ1-1; 7 nucleotides agree with TRBD1. Germline V gene lookup returns CDR1 LNHDA and CDR2 SQIVND (reference sequence). CDR3 size: 12 residues. J gave up 7 bases and V 4 bases, and 3 bases lay outside the gene matches. CDR3 in DNA: TGTGCCAGTAGTAACCAGGGGGGTGAAGCTTTCTTT. Translated: CASSNQGGEAFF.

V usage is TRBV18 and J usage is TRBJ2-5; maybe TRBD1 (5 bases). Per the germline V gene, CDR1 is KGHSH and CDR2 is LQKENI. The length of the CDR3 is 14 residues. The germline V and J ends were trimmed by 3 bases and 1 base, with 9 bases remaining between them. The CDR3 DNA follows: TGTGCCAGCTCACCGACAGTAGGCCAAGAGACCCAGTACTTC. The encoded protein is CASSPTVGQETQYF.

The rearrangement joins TRBV30 to TRBJ1-1; D gene ambiguous. Germline lookup yields CDR1 GTSNPN and CDR2 SVGIG (reference sequence). V was clipped by 0 bases and J by 7 bases, with 9 bases between them. The CDR3 is 12 amino acids. CDR3 DNA: TGTGCCTGGAGTGTCCGGCGGCTTGAAGCTTTCTTT. It specifies CAWSVRRLEAFF.

This CDR3 is CASSQDRTSGSNTQYF. For the CDR3, the DNA is TGCGCCAGCAGCCAAGATCGGACTAGCGGGAGTAATACGCAGTATTTT. The rearrangement uses TRBV4-3 and TRBJ2-3; TRBD2 matches 13 bases. The CDR3 length is 16 residues. CDR1 is LGHNA and CDR2 is YSLEER in the germline V gene. V lost 0 bases and J lost 7; bases outside the gene matches: 4.

This clone showed up just a few times. The rearrangement joins TRBV28 to TRBJ1-6; D is uncertain. V dropped 2 bases and J dropped 0 bases, with 20 bases sitting between them. Germline CDR1 and CDR2: MDHEN and SYDVKM. The CDR3 consists of 20 residues. The CDR3 region is CASSLRGLRTQSSYNSPLHF. The CDR3 DNA reads TGTGCCAGCAGTTTACGTGGTTTAAGGACTCAGAGCTCCTATAATTCACCCCTCCACTTT.

The chain has TRBV20-1 and TRBJ1-2, with TRBD1 as a possible D gene (6 bases). Trimming removed 5 bases from V and 5 bases from J, with 9 bases in between. The germline gives CDR1 DFQATT, CDR2 SNEGSKA (reference sequence). The CDR3 sequence is 11 residues long. The CDR3 here is CSAWGTYGYTF. The CDR3 nucleotides are TGCAGTGCTTGGGGGACATATGGCTACACCTTC.

This chain links TRBV4-1 with TRBJ2-1; a weak D match, TRBD2 (6 bases). Per germline, CDR1 MGHRA and CDR2 YSYEKL. The V gene lost 0 bases and the J gene lost 13 bases, with 10 bases spanning the gap. There are 12 residues in the CDR3. The CDR3 sequence: CASSQDRREQFF. Written as DNA, the CDR3 is TGCGCCAGCAGCCAAGATCGGCGGGAACAGTTCTTC.

The rearrangement uses TRBV4-3 and TRBJ2-7, with D possibly matching TRBD2 (5 bases). The germline CDR1 and CDR2 sequences are LGHNA and YSLEER. V lost 0 bases and J 2 bases, leaving 14 bases between the germline ends. This CDR3 is 16 amino acids long. CDR3 amino acids: CASSQDRTLGTYEQYF. In DNA, the CDR3 is TGCGCCAGCAGCCAAGACAGGACTTTAGGCACCTACGAGCAGTACTTC.

The rearrangement links TRBV19 to TRBJ1-2; TRBD1 might be the D (6 bases). The CDR3 consists of 14 residues. Germline V gene data show CDR1 as LNHDA and CDR2 as SQIVND (reference sequence). V was cut by 4 bases and J by 4 bases, with 13 bases left in between. This chain's CDR3 is CASSRGQNSYGYTF. CDR3 bases: TGTGCCAGTAGTAGGGGACAAAACTCCTATGGCTACACCTTC.

The chain couples TRBV7-2 to TRBJ1-2, with D perhaps matching TRBD1 (5 bases). The germline CDR1 and CDR2 sequences are SGHTA and FQGNSA. This CDR3 is built from 15 residues. V was pared by 0 bases and J by 9 bases, with 17 bases between. The CDR3 DNA follows: TGTGCCAGCAGCTTAGCGAAGCAGGGCCCCTCTAGCTACACCTTC. It codes for CASSLAKQGPSSYTF.

The chain carries TRBV19 and TRBJ1-6; D possibly corresponds to TRBD1 (5 bases). Trimming took 7 bases from V and 3 from J, leaving 13 bases between them. In germline, CDR1 is LNHDA, CDR2 SQIVND (reference sequence). This CDR3 region has 15 residues. Here the CDR3 DNA reads TGTGCCAGTACGCCGGCGGGGGTCTATAATTCACCCCTCCACTTT. Residues: CASTPAGVYNSPLHF. The full variable domain, rest sourced from reference TRBV19 and TRBJ1-6, is DGGITQSPKYLFRKEGQNVTLSCEQNLNHDAMYWYRQDPGQGLRLIYYSQIVNDFQKGDIAEGYSVSREKKESFPLTVTSAQKNPTAFYLCASTPAGVYNSPLHFGNGTRLTVT.

The V and J genes are TRBV29-1 and TRBJ2-3, with 12 bases identical to TRBD2. The ends lost 2 bases at V and 8 bases at J; junction bases unmatched: 14. CDR3 length equals 17 residues. The V gene's germline CDR1 is SQVTM and CDR2 ANQGSEA. The CDR3 DNA reads TGCAGCGTTGAACGAATGGGGCTAGCGGGAGGGCTGGGTACGCAGTATTTT. Translated, it gives CSVERMGLAGGLGTQYF.

This clone was observed a handful of times. CDR3 loop: CAISDVLYEAGDTQYF. CDR3 DNA sequence: TGTGCCATCAGTGACGTTTTATACGAGGCGGGAGATACGCAGTATTTT. The rearrangement uses TRBV10-3 and TRBJ2-3; D possibly corresponds to TRBD2 (5 bases). Germline V gives CDR1 ENHRY, CDR2 SYGVKD. Trimming removed 3 bases from V and 5 bases from J, with 18 bases in between. The CDR3 has 16 residues.

This rearrangement joins TRBV10-3 to TRBJ2-7; 9 bases fit TRBD1. Unmatched junction bases numbered 4, after V lost 6 bases and J lost 4 bases. The CDR3 extends over 13 amino acids. From germline, CDR1 is ENHRY and CDR2 SYGVKD. As DNA, the CDR3 is TGTGCCATCAGCCCGGGACAGGGATACGAGCAGTACTTC. Translating gives CAISPGQGYEQYF.

This chain uses TRBV29-1 with TRBJ1-1, with D possibly matching TRBD1 (5 bases). V dropped 6 bases and J dropped 6 bases, with 17 bases sitting between them. This CDR3 has 13 residues. Germline CDR1 and CDR2: SQVTM and ANQGSEA. CDR3 region: CSVHGGAGPEAFF. CDR3 bases: TGCAGCGTCCACGGCGGGGCTGGGCCTGAAGCTTTCTTT.

DNA for the CDR3: TGCGCCAGCGGGGACGGGGCTAGCGTAAACAATGAGCAGTTCTTC. Its translation is CASGDGASVNNEQFF. The gene calls are TRBV10-1 and TRBJ2-1; D might be TRBD2 (6 bases). CDR3 length equals 15 residues. V shed 8 bases and J shed 5 bases, with 19 bases lying between them. Germline V gives CDR1 WNHNN, CDR2 SYGVQD (reference sequence).

This clone was seen only once. The J gene is TRBJ2-7, the V gene TRBV27, with D tentatively TRBD2 (5 bases). The V end lost 6 bases, the J end lost 2 bases, and 8 bases lay between the germline ends. Germline assignment: CDR1 MNHEY and CDR2 SMNVEV (reference sequence). The CDR3 extends over 12 amino acids. The CDR3 DNA sequence: TGTGCCAGCAGGACGGGGACCTACGAGCAGTACTTC. Protein: CASRTGTYEQYF.

The CDR3 protein is CASSFRPTAREQFF. CDR3 nucleotides: TGTGCCAGCAGTTTCAGACCCACCGCGAGGGAGCAGTTCTTC. This chain links TRBV28 with TRBJ2-1, with D unclear. V shed 3 bases and J shed 10 bases, with 16 bases lying between them. The germline V gene encodes CDR1 MDHEN and CDR2 SYDVKM. The CDR3 loop spans 14 amino acids.

The chain carries TRBV4-3 and TRBJ2-1; 7 nucleotides line up with TRBD2. CDR1 is LGHNA, CDR2 YSLEER, per germline. V shed 1 base, J shed 6 bases, and the junction held 12 bases outside the gene matches. The CDR3 has 17 residues. The DNA of the CDR3 is TGCGCCAGCAGCCAAGGGGGGTCCCGGGACTACGCCAATGAGCAGTTCTTC. It specifies CASSQGGSRDYANEQFF.

This chain links TRBV5-4 with TRBJ2-5, with 12 bases matching TRBD2. Trimming at V came to 4 bases and at J to 4 bases, leaving 11 bases not matched to a gene. Germline-derived CDR1 and CDR2 are SGHNT and YYREEE (reference sequence). The length of the CDR3 is 17 residues. The CDR3 region has the DNA TGTGCCAGCAGCCCTCCCGGACTAGCGGGGAGGTCAGAGACCCAGTACTTC. It translates to CASSPPGLAGRSETQYF.

CDR3 in amino acids: CASSLALGDTEAFF. For the CDR3, the DNA is TGTGCCAGCAGCTTGGCCCTGGGAGACACTGAAGCTTTCTTT. The rearrangement links TRBV5-4 to TRBJ1-1; D is unresolved. Trimming left V 0 bases short and J 3 bases short, with 9 bases between. In germline, CDR1 is SGHNT, CDR2 YYREEE (reference sequence). There are 14 residues in the CDR3.

The V gene is TRBV13, the J gene TRBJ1-2, with D possibly TRBD1 on 6 matching bases. The germline V and J ends were trimmed by 1 base and 8 bases, with 14 bases remaining between them. The CDR3 loop spans 14 amino acids. Germline V gene lookup returns CDR1 PRHDT and CDR2 FYEKMQ (reference sequence). The CDR3 loop is CASSLDRAPLGYTF. DNA for the CDR3: TGTGCCAGCAGCTTAGACAGGGCCCCCCTCGGCTACACCTTC. The entire variable domain, with the rest obtained from reference TRBV13 and TRBJ1-2, is as follows: AAGVIQSPRHLIKEKRETATLKCYPIPRHDTVYWYQQGPGQDPQFLISFYEKMQSDKGSIPDRFSAQQFSDYHSELNMSSLELGDSALYFCASSLDRAPLGYTFGSGTRLTVV.

J is TRBJ1-1 and V is TRBV4-3; D unresolved. The CDR3 contains 13 residues. Deletions cut 0 bases from V and 3 bases from J, with 5 bases between. The germline V gene encodes CDR1 LGHNA and CDR2 YSLEER. CDR3 in DNA: TGCGCCAGCAGCCAAGAAACGGACACTGAAGCTTTCTTT. Its protein is CASSQETDTEAFF.